This T cell receptor (beta chain) was obtained from a study of cytomegalovirus exposure and HLA in healthy donors. This clone was counted a single time. This CDR3 has 14 amino acids. CDR1 MDHEN and CDR2 SYDVKM come from the germline V gene. Between the trimmed V and J ends, which lost 2 bases and 4 bases, there was a span of 11 bases. PCR employed 60 Vbeta and 13 Jbeta primers. The protocol was immunoSEQ multiplex PCR, while the TCRdb copy is restricted to in-frame clones and leaves out a portion. The sample has around 190,000 clones; roughly 80% are singletons. The rearrangement joins TRBV28 to TRBJ1-2; a possible D gene is TRBD1 (5 bases). The specimen sequenced was PBMCs. The clonotype originates from a woman aged 45 to 65 in good health and CMV-seronegative. CDR3 sequence: CASSLDAGLYGYTF. The CDR3 nucleotides read TGTGCCAGCAGTTTAGATGCAGGGCTCTATGGCTACACCTTC.